Each of the 30 T cell receptor beta chains below was sequenced from the same sample in a study of T cells in women clearing cervical HPV infection. Profiling relied on immunoSEQ multiplex PCR, and the TCRdb table lists in-frame clones only, not all of them. The sample totals fewer than 30,000 clones. The sequencing sample was made of blood buffy coat. Source of these receptors: a woman between 18 and 70 years old with a cervical HPV16 infection that either progressed to CIN3+ or cleared (not recorded which).

Details on this clone: The read stops 3 residues short of the end of the CDR3; the missing end is completed from the germline J gene. The V gene is TRBV12-3 or TRBV12-4, the J gene TRBJ2-7, with D possibly being TRBD2 (5 bases). V was shortened by 5 bases and J by 1 base, with 9 bases between the two germline ends. The CDR3 sequence is 13 residues long. The sequenced part of the CDR3 DNA is TGTGCCAGCAGTCTCCGAGGGTCCTACGAG. Translation: CASSLRGSYE. The full CDR3 sequence reads CASSLRGSYEQYF.

About this clone: With the read ending 3 residues before the CDR3 end, the germline J gene is used to fill in that end. The genes are TRBV18 and TRBJ1-2; tentatively, D is TRBD1 (5 bases). The CDR3 consists of 16 residues. In germline, CDR1 is KGHSH, CDR2 LQKENI. CDR3 sequence: CASSPSPGTVSYDYTF. Incomplete CDR3 DNA: TGTGCCAGCTCACCGAGCCCCGGGACTGTTTCCTACGAC.

As regards this clone: The missing CDR3 end, 3 residues past where the read stops, is filled in from the germline J gene. V is TRBV6-4 and J is TRBJ1-2; 7 bases line up with TRBD1. CDR1 is MRHNA, CDR2 SNTAGT, per germline. This CDR3 has 14 amino acids. The DNA read from the CDR3 is TGTGCCAGCAGAGTAAGACAGGGCGCTTTTGAC. As protein: CASRVRQGAFD. The whole CDR3 protein reads CASRVRQGAFDYTF.

About this clone: The sequence runs out 3 residues before the end of the CDR3; the remainder is reconstructed from the germline J gene. The rearrangement links TRBV7-9 to TRBJ2-5, with TRBD2 matching over 8 bases. CDR1 SEHNR and CDR2 FQNEAQ come from the germline V gene (reference sequence). V shed 5 bases and J 5 bases; nucleotides not matched to a gene: 4. The CDR3 has 13 residues. The CDR3 reads CASSRGGRETQYF. Partial CDR3 DNA: TGTGCCAGCAGCCGCGGGGGGAGGGAGACC.

A remark on this clone: The read comes to an end 3 residues before the CDR3 does, leaving the germline J gene to fill in the end. The chain couples TRBV18 to TRBJ1-4; 7 positions agree with TRBD1. Germline V gene data show CDR1 as KGHSH and CDR2 as LQKENI. CDR3 length equals 16 residues. V shed 2 bases and J 7 bases; nucleotides not matched to a gene: 10. The part of the CDR3 DNA that was read is TGTGCCAGCTCACCAATTACCGGGACAGACTCTGAAAAA. Translated, it gives CASSPITGTDSEK. From start to end, the CDR3 is CASSPITGTDSEKLFF.

Notes on this clone: The read ends 3 residues early relative to the CDR3; the germline J gene fills the gap. The chain joins TRBV12-5 to TRBJ2-1; D could derive from TRBD1 or TRBD2 (5 bases each). V was cut by 6 bases and J by 9 bases, with 21 bases left in between. Germline-derived CDR1 and CDR2 are LGHNT and FRNRAP. The CDR3 extends over 15 amino acids. CDR3 protein: CASGPLERGLFEQFF. Incomplete CDR3 DNA: TGTGCTAGTGGCCCATTGGAGAGGGGCTTGTTTGAG.

Concerning this clone: The read is 3 residues too short to cover the CDR3 end, so that end is filled in from the germline J gene. The chain joins TRBV19 to TRBJ1-5, with TRBD1 matching over 7 bases. V lost 5 bases, J lost 0 bases, and 10 bases stayed unmatched. Germline CDR1 LNHDA, CDR2 SQIVND (reference sequence). The CDR3 loop spans 17 amino acids. The sequenced part of the CDR3 DNA is TGTGCCAGTAGTGTCCGGGACAGAAAAGATAGCAATCAGCCC. It yields the protein CASSVRDRKDSNQP. The full CDR3 sequence reads CASSVRDRKDSNQPQHF. The full variable domain, rest sourced from reference TRBV19 and TRBJ1-5, is DGGITQSPKYLFRKEGQNVTLSCEQNLNHDAMYWYRQDPGQGLRLIYYSQIVNDFQKGDIAEGYSVSREKKESFPLTVTSAQKNPTAFYLCASSVRDRKDSNQPQHFGDGTRLSIL.

With respect to this clone: Read coverage stops 3 residues before the CDR3 terminus; the germline J gene supplies the remainder. The V call is TRBV20-1, the J call TRBJ2-2; D possibly corresponds to TRBD1 (6 bases). This CDR3 has 11 residues. V lost 4 bases and J 7 bases, leaving 7 bases between the germline ends. Germline V gene data show CDR1 as DFQATT and CDR2 as SNEGSKA (reference sequence). Partial CDR3 DNA: TGCAGTGCTACAGGGGACGGGGAG. It yields the protein CSATGDGE. From start to end, the CDR3 is CSATGDGELFF.

On this clone itself: The observed sequence ends 3 residues before the CDR3 terminus, with the missing tail filled in from the germline J gene. The chain joins TRBV5-1 to TRBJ1-5; D might be TRBD1 (5 bases). Germline assignment: CDR1 SGHRS and CDR2 YFSETQ. With 4 bases removed from V and 5 bases from J, the gap between germline ends came to 16 bases. The CDR3 consists of 15 residues. CDR3 in amino acids: CASSPHGGGDQPQHF. CDR3 bases read: TGCGCCAGCAGCCCGCACGGTGGAGGGGATCAGCCC.

About this clone itself: The read finishes 3 residues shy of the CDR3 end, and the germline J gene is used to complete it. This chain joins TRBV29-1 and TRBJ2-5, with D maybe TRBD1 (5 bases). This CDR3 has 12 residues. The germline V and J ends were trimmed by 8 bases and 0 bases, with 10 bases remaining between them. The germline V gene encodes CDR1 SQVTM and CDR2 ANQGSEA. Partial CDR3 DNA: TGCAGCATCGACAGAAACCAAGAGACC. The encoded protein is CSIDRNQET. In full, the CDR3 reads CSIDRNQETQYF.

Points on this clone: The missing CDR3 end, 3 residues past where the read stops, is filled in from the germline J gene. The chain joins TRBV30 to TRBJ2-4; D unresolved. The CDR3 is 12 amino acids. Germline V CDR1 and CDR2: GTSNPN, SVGIG (reference sequence). The chain's CDR3 is CAWRAVSYGQYF. The CDR3 bases that were read are TGTGCCTGGAGGGCGGTCTCCTATGGT. The complete variable domain, with remaining parts taken from reference TRBV30 and TRBJ2-4, reads SQTIHQWPATLVQPVGSPLSLECTVEGTSNPNLYWYRQAAGRGLQLLFYSVGIGQISSEVPQNLSASRPQDRQFILSSKKLLLSDSGFYLCAWRAVSYGQYFGAGTRLSVL.

CDR3 bases read: TGTGCCAGCAGCTTAGGACTAGTTAACTCTAATGAG. Protein sequence: CASSLGLVNSNE. The whole CDR3 is CASSLGLVNSNEQFF. V gene TRBV7-2 combines with J gene TRBJ2-1, with a tentative D call TRBD2 (6 bases). The read terminates 3 residues ahead of where the CDR3 ends, so the germline J gene completes it. V was pared by 1 base and J by 7 bases, with 14 bases between. The CDR3 covers 15 residues. Germline lookup yields CDR1 SGHTA and CDR2 FQGNSA.

Notes on this clone: The read is 3 residues too short to cover the CDR3 end, so that end is filled in from the germline J gene. The chain uses TRBV11-2 and TRBJ1-5, with TRBD1 matching 7 bases. This CDR3 is 13 amino acids long. The trim removed 5 bases at V and 9 bases at J, leaving 7 bases unmatched. Per germline, CDR1 SGHAT and CDR2 FQNNGV. CDR3 region: CASSGTVRGPQHF. CDR3 bases read: TGTGCCAGCAGCGGGACAGTGCGGGGGCCC.

Comments on this clone: The read ends 3 residues early relative to the CDR3; the germline J gene fills the gap. This chain links TRBV2 with TRBJ1-2, with a tentative D call TRBD1 (6 bases). V was trimmed by 4 bases and J by 6 bases, leaving 12 bases between them. CDR1 is SNHLY and CDR2 is FYNNEI in the germline V gene. The CDR3 is 13 amino acids. The CDR3 loop is CASSVKGGNGYTF. The part of the CDR3 DNA that was read is TGTGCCAGCAGTGTTAAAGGGGGAAATGGC.

About this clone: The read finishes 3 residues shy of the CDR3 end, and the germline J gene is used to complete it. The chain combines TRBV6-4 with TRBJ2-3; 8 nucleotides match TRBD2. Germline values: CDR1 MRHNA, CDR2 SNTAGT. V trimming: 5 bases; J trimming: 2 bases; junction bases outside the gene matches: 6. CDR3 length: 15 residues. The covered CDR3 bases are TGTGCCAGCAGTCCGGGACTAGGTGCCACAGATACG. This gives the protein CASSPGLGATDT. The CDR3, in full, reads CASSPGLGATDTQYF.

With regard to this clone: The missing CDR3 end, 3 residues past where the read stops, is filled in from the germline J gene. V gene TRBV20-1 combines with J gene TRBJ2-7; D unresolved. The CDR3 extends over 13 amino acids. Germline values: CDR1 DFQATT, CDR2 SNEGSKA (reference sequence). The ends were cut back, 0 bases at V and 3 bases at J, with 9 bases in the middle. CDR3 amino acids: CSARESRDYEQYF. CDR3 DNA, as far as it was read: TGCAGTGCTAGAGAGTCCAGAGACTACGAG.

On this clone: The CDR3 end is not reached by the read, which stops 3 residues before it; the germline J gene fills it in. V is TRBV30 and J is TRBJ1-1; possibly TRBD1 for D (6 bases). The V end lost 0 bases, the J end lost 6 bases, and 11 bases lay between the germline ends. Germline lookup yields CDR1 GTSNPN and CDR2 SVGIG (reference sequence). The CDR3 spans 13 residues. CDR3 protein: CAWSVLGGAEAFF. The CDR3 bases that were read are TGTGCCTGGAGTGTACTAGGGGGTGCTGAA.

Comments on this clone: Read data end 3 residues before the CDR3 end; the end is taken from the germline J gene. J is TRBJ2-2 and V is TRBV29-1; D ambiguous. CDR1 is SQVTM and CDR2 is ANQGSEA in the germline V gene. The CDR3 covers 12 residues. Trimming removed 5 bases from V and 0 bases from J, with 4 bases in between. The part of the CDR3 DNA that was read is TGCAGCGTTTTCGCGAACACCGGGGAG. Protein sequence: CSVFANTGE. The CDR3 in its entirety is CSVFANTGELFF.

Note on this clone: The sequenced fragment ends 3 residues before the CDR3 boundary, so the rest is inferred from the germline J gene. The chain combines TRBV5-1 with TRBJ1-3, with TRBD1 matching 7 bases. This CDR3 has 14 residues. V trimming: 4 bases; J trimming: 9 bases; junction bases outside the gene matches: 10. CDR1 SGHRS and CDR2 YFSETQ come from the germline V gene. The CDR3 bases that were read are TGCGCCAGCAGCCTCGGGACAGAAGGGAGCACC. Its protein product is CASSLGTEGST. The CDR3 as a whole reads CASSLGTEGSTIYF.

Notes on this clone: The CDR3 extends 3 residues past the end of the read, so its final part is completed from the germline J gene. V and J are TRBV2 and TRBJ2-3, with D perhaps being TRBD1 or TRBD2 (6 bases each). The CDR3 runs 15 residues. V lost 3 bases, J lost 6 bases, and 16 bases lay in between. Germline CDR1 is SNHLY and CDR2 is FYNNEI. The CDR3 loop reads CASSEAQGGRDTQYF. Incomplete CDR3 DNA: TGTGCCAGCAGTGAGGCACAGGGAGGCCGGGATACG.

Worth noting for this clone: Read data end 3 residues before the CDR3 end; the end is taken from the germline J gene. This chain uses TRBV5-4 with TRBJ2-1, with D possibly matching TRBD1 (5 bases). Trimming took off 3 bases at V and 8 bases at J, with 12 bases between the two ends. The CDR3 contains 13 residues. The germline gives CDR1 SGHNT, CDR2 YYREEE (reference sequence). The CDR3: CASSWTRSDEQFF. The DNA read from the CDR3 is TGTGCCAGCAGCTGGACACGTTCGGATGAG.

About this clone: The sequence runs out 3 residues before the end of the CDR3; the remainder is reconstructed from the germline J gene. V gene TRBV7-2 combines with J gene TRBJ2-1; unclear D gene. CDR1 is SGHTA and CDR2 is FQGNSA in the germline V gene. This CDR3 has 15 residues. V gave up 4 bases and J gave up 0 bases, with 10 bases separating them. The sequenced CDR3 bases are TGTGCCAGCAGCTCCCAGACGGGCTCCTACAATGAG. Translation gives CASSSQTGSYNE. The full CDR3 is CASSSQTGSYNEQFF.

A word on this clone: The CDR3 end falls 3 residues outside the read, so it is completed with the germline J gene. V usage is TRBV19 and J usage is TRBJ2-1; 7 bases match TRBD1. Trimming removed 6 bases from V and 2 bases from J; junction bases left unmatched: 4. This CDR3 is built from 14 residues. CDR1 and CDR2 from the germline V gene are LNHDA and SQIVND (reference sequence). The DNA read from the CDR3 is TGTGCCAGTAGACCCGGACAGGCCTACAATGAG. Its protein product is CASRPGQAYNE. The whole CDR3 reads CASRPGQAYNEQFF. Full variable domain (remainder filled in from reference TRBV19 and TRBJ2-1): DGGITQSPKYLFRKEGQNVTLSCEQNLNHDAMYWYRQDPGQGLRLIYYSQIVNDFQKGDIAEGYSVSREKKESFPLTVTSAQKNPTAFYLCASRPGQAYNEQFFGPGTRLTVL.

This clone counts as medium-sized by frequency. With the read ending 3 residues before the CDR3 end, the germline J gene is used to fill in that end. The rearrangement joins TRBV20-1 to TRBJ1-1, with 12 nucleotides matching TRBD1. V trimming: 3 bases; J trimming: 5 bases; junction bases outside the gene matches: 13. The CDR3 sequence is 17 residues long. Germline CDR1 is DFQATT and CDR2 is SNEGSKA (reference sequence). The sequenced part of the CDR3 DNA is TGCAGTGCTAGGGGATTGAGGGACAGGGGGCGCGGGACTGAA. It translates to CSARGLRDRGRGTE. The CDR3 in its entirety is CSARGLRDRGRGTEAFF.

The CDR3 loop reads CASSSLGLAESTDTQYF. The DNA read from the CDR3 is TGTGCCAGCAGTTCCCTCGGACTAGCGGAATCAACAGATACG. The J gene is TRBJ2-3, the V gene TRBV27; 10 nucleotides agree with TRBD2. The sequenced fragment ends 3 residues before the CDR3 boundary, so the rest is inferred from the germline J gene. CDR3 length: 17 amino acids. V dropped 4 bases and J dropped 3; count of bases not matched to a gene: 10. Germline CDR1 and CDR2: MNHEY and SMNVEV (reference sequence).

The DNA read from the CDR3 is TGTGCCAGCAGCTTAAACCGGGGATACTATGGC. This translates into CASSLNRGYYG. The whole CDR3 protein reads CASSLNRGYYGYTF. The chain is built from TRBV7-2 and TRBJ1-2; D unclear. The read falls 3 residues short of the CDR3 end, and the missing part is taken from the germline J gene. This CDR3 spans 14 amino acids. Per the germline V gene, CDR1 is SGHTA and CDR2 is FQGNSA. The ends were cut back, 2 bases at V and 3 bases at J, with 10 bases in the middle. Variable domain in full (rest from reference TRBV7-2 and TRBJ1-2): GAGVSQSPSNKVTEKGKDVELRCDPISGHTALYWYRQSLGQGLEFLIYFQGNSAPDKSGLPSDRFSAERTGGSVSTLTIQRTQQEDSAVYLCASSLNRGYYGYTFGSGTRLTVV.

For this clone: The read stops 3 residues short of the end of the CDR3; the missing end is completed from the germline J gene. The gene calls are TRBV10-3 and TRBJ2-7, with TRBD2 as a possible D gene (5 bases). The V and J ends lost 0 bases and 1 base respectively, with 10 bases between them. This CDR3 has 15 residues. CDR1 ENHRY and CDR2 SYGVKD come from the germline V gene. CDR3 bases read: TGTGCCATCAGTGAGTCCGGTAGCGAGTCCTACGAG. This translates into CAISESGSESYE. Given in full, the CDR3 is CAISESGSESYEQYF.

Turning to this clone: Read coverage stops 3 residues before the CDR3 terminus; the germline J gene supplies the remainder. This rearrangement joins TRBV2 to TRBJ2-5; 9 nucleotides agree with TRBD2. The junction had 20 bases not matched to a gene; V was cut back by 8 bases and J by 4 bases. The CDR3 spans 18 residues. Germline loops: CDR1 SNHLY, CDR2 FYNNEI. The CDR3 sequence: CASRAGLAGGLFGETQYF. CDR3 DNA (partial): TGTGCCAGCCGCGCCGGGTTGGCGGGGGGGCTGTTTGGAGAGACC.

Comments on this clone: The read comes to an end 3 residues before the CDR3 does, leaving the germline J gene to fill in the end. The chain has TRBV4-2 and TRBJ1-6; 7 bases agree with TRBD1. The V and J ends lost 3 bases and 9 bases, in that order; junction bases with no gene match: 5. The CDR3 loop spans 14 amino acids. Germline-derived CDR1 and CDR2 are LGHNA and YNFKEQ. The sequenced CDR3 bases are TGTGCCAGCAGCCACACAGGGGTAGTTTCACCC. Translation gives CASSHTGVVSP. The whole CDR3 sequence is CASSHTGVVSPLHF.

Comment on this clone: Read sequence stops 3 residues before the CDR3 end, and the germline J gene provides the missing end. J is TRBJ2-3 and V is TRBV20-1; D remains unclear. This CDR3 contains 14 residues. V was shortened by 3 bases and J by 0 bases, with 10 bases between the two germline ends. The germline CDR1 and CDR2 sequences are DFQATT and SNEGSKA (reference sequence). The CDR3 loop is CSASYFTSTDTQYF. Partial CDR3 DNA: TGCAGTGCTAGTTACTTCACTAGCACAGATACG.